This TCR beta chain was identified during a study of T cells in Graves' hyperthyroidism and ophthalmopathy. This clonotype showed up many times. Its antigen is not known. Per the germline V gene, CDR1 is DFQATT and CDR2 is SNEGSKA (reference sequence). CDR3 size: 12 residues. V lost 7 bases, J lost 0 bases, and 7 bases lay in between. Study-wide results and caveats: Using 13 V-J features, a model discriminated ophthalmopathy from stable hyperthyroidism.

Amplified TCR beta CDR3 regions derived from RNA transcripts. HTBI primers drove first-round RT-PCR of the TCR CDR3. TCRdb called the multiplex PCR reads again in MiXCR, with one record for every CDR3 protein. Of hundreds of thousands of distinct CDR3 sequences in the sample, around 39% were seen once. Sequences were obtained from blood. The chain links TRBV20-1 to TRBJ1-5; D remains unclear. The TCR originated in a man aged 18-30 years with Graves' hyperthyroidism. CDR3: CSGRVSNQPQHF. DNA of the CDR3: TGCAGTGGTAGGGTTAGCAATCAGCCCCAGCATTTT.